This T cell receptor (beta chain) was documented in a study of cytomegalovirus exposure and HLA in healthy donors. The method was immunoSEQ multiplex PCR; TCRdb's version includes in-frame clones alone and lacks a portion of them. Of some 87,000 clones listed, approximately 96% are singletons. Sequenced sample: PBMCs. The TCR comes from a woman aged 18-29 years in good health and CMV-seronegative.

CDR3 residues: CSCGTQNTGELFF. The CDR3, as DNA: TGTAGTTGCGGGACTCAGAACACCGGGGAGCTGTTTTTT. The chain has TRBV7-2 and TRBJ2-2; maybe TRBD2 (6 bases). The CDR3 covers 13 residues. Germline assignment: CDR1 SGHTA and CDR2 FQGNSA.